This TCR beta chain was captured by sequencing in a study of shared clonotypes between healthy human individuals. Remarks on this clone: What it recognizes is unknown.

The table came from immunoSEQ multiplex PCR; TCRdb's copy has only in-frame clones and leaves some out. The table shows about 340,000 clones, with 73% occurring only once. General observations from the study: The four-donor shared clonotypes exceeded non-shared clonotypes in generation probability, with non-shared ones scoring lower.

Deletions cut 2 bases from V and 4 bases from J, with 13 bases between. The CDR3 is made up of 15 amino acids. Germline-derived CDR1 and CDR2 are MRHNA and SNTAGT. This sequence originates from a man aged 25 to 45 in good health. Sequencing used memory CD4+ T cells sorted from blood. Subset given: CD45RA-negative fraction. This chain joins TRBV6-4 and TRBJ2-3, with D perhaps TRBD1 or TRBD2 (5 bases each). The CDR3: CASSDRGDPADTQYF. The CDR3, as DNA: TGTGCCAGCAGTGACCGGGGCGACCCCGCAGATACGCAGTATTTT.